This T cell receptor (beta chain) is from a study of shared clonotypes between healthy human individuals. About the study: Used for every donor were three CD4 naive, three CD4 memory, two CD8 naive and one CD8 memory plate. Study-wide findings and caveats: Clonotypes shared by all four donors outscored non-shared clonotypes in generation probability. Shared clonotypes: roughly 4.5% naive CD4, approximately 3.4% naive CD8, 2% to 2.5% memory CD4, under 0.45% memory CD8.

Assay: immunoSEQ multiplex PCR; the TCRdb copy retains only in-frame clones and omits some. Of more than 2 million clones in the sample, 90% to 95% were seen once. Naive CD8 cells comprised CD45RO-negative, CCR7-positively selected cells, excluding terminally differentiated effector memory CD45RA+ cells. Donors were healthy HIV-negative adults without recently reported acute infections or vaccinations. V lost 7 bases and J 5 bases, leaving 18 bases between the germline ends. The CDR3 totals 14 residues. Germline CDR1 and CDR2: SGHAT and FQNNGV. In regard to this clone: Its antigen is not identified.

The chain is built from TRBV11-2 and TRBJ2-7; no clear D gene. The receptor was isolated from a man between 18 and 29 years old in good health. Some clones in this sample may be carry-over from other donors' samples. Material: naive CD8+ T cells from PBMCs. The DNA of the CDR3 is TGTGCCAGCAAGCCCGAGACGGCCTTTAACGAGCAGTACTTC. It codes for CASKPETAFNEQYF. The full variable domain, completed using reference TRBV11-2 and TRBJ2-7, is EAGVAQSPRYKIIEKRQSVAFWCNPISGHATLYWYQQILGQGPKLLIQFQNNGVVDDSQLPKDRFSAERLKGVDSTLKIQPAKLEDSAVYLCASKPETAFNEQYFGPGTRLTVT.